The 20 T cell receptor beta chains listed next were all sequenced from one sample in a study of cytomegalovirus exposure and HLA in healthy donors. PCR primers comprised 60 Vbeta and 13 Jbeta primers. Profiled with immunoSEQ multiplex PCR; TCRdb holds only in-frame clones, not every one. The table for this sample gives approximately 100,000 clones. The specimen was PBMCs. All receptors derive from a man aged 50 to 60 in good health and CMV-seronegative.

The chain is built from TRBV10-3 and TRBJ1-2, with 10 bases matching TRBD1. Germline CDR1 is ENHRY and CDR2 is SYGVKD. V trimming: 6 bases; J trimming: 2 bases; junction bases outside the gene matches: 6. The CDR3 has 15 residues. This chain's CDR3 is CAISERDRGNYGYTF. The CDR3 DNA reads TGTGCCATCAGCGAACGGGACAGGGGAAACTATGGCTACACCTTC.

This chain connects TRBV7-9 to TRBJ2-3; TRBD2 might be the D (5 bases). CDR3 length: 13 amino acids. Trimming cost V 3 bases and J 4 bases, with 8 bases left between them. In germline, CDR1 is SEHNR, CDR2 FQNEAQ (reference sequence). DNA for the CDR3: TGTGCCAGCAGCTTCCGGGGAGCAGATACGCAGTATTTT. Amino acid sequence: CASSFRGADTQYF.

The rearrangement links TRBV27 to TRBJ2-7; maybe TRBD2 (5 bases). The ends were cut back, 6 bases at V and 5 bases at J, with 14 bases in the middle. The germline gives CDR1 MNHEY, CDR2 SMNVEV (reference sequence). The CDR3 spans 13 residues. The CDR3 loop reads CASRVSGRHEQYF. The CDR3 DNA reads TGTGCCAGCAGGGTAAGCGGCAGACACGAGCAGTACTTC.

This chain joins TRBV9 and TRBJ1-4; 11 bases are shared with TRBD1. Germline loops: CDR1 SGDLS, CDR2 YYNGEE. The V and J ends lost 4 bases and 6 bases, in that order; junction bases with no gene match: 2. The CDR3 spans 14 residues. The CDR3 region is CASSQGQGDEKLFF. The CDR3 bases are TGTGCCAGCAGCCAGGGACAGGGGGATGAAAAACTGTTTTTT. Complete variable domain (other parts from reference TRBV9 and TRBJ1-4): DSGVTQTPKHLITATGQRVTLRCSPRSGDLSVYWYQQSLDQGLQFLIQYYNGEERAKGNILERFSAQQFPDLHSELNLSSLELGDSALYFCASSQGQGDEKLFFGSGTQLSVL.

The chain couples TRBV6-5 to TRBJ1-1; no clear D gene. The V end lost 6 bases, the J end lost 7 bases, and 21 bases lay between the germline ends. The CDR3 extends over 15 amino acids. Germline V gene lookup returns CDR1 MNHEY and CDR2 SVGAGI. The chain's CDR3 is CASRTWRGVNDEAFF. The CDR3 nucleotides are TGTGCCAGCAGAACTTGGCGAGGAGTGAATGATGAAGCTTTCTTT.

The chain combines TRBV2 with TRBJ1-1; the D is unclear. V was pared by 5 bases and J by 3 bases, with 4 bases between. The V gene's germline CDR1 is SNHLY and CDR2 FYNNEI. The length of the CDR3 is 11 residues. The CDR3 coding sequence is TGTGCCAGCAGTCCTTACACTGAAGCTTTCTTT. Translated: CASSPYTEAFF.

The V call is TRBV18, the J call TRBJ2-1; the D gene is possibly TRBD1 (5 bases). From germline, CDR1 is KGHSH and CDR2 LQKENI. Trimming took 2 bases from V and 4 from J, leaving 12 bases between them. The CDR3 has 15 residues. The CDR3 spells CASSPGAGRYNEQFF. The CDR3 nucleotides are TGTGCCAGCTCACCAGGGGCAGGGCGATACAATGAGCAGTTCTTC.

The rearrangement links TRBV19 to TRBJ2-2; D might be TRBD1 (5 bases). Trimming pared 3 bases from V and 5 bases from J, leaving 16 bases between. The CDR3 loop spans 16 amino acids. Germline values: CDR1 LNHDA, CDR2 SQIVND (reference sequence). The CDR3 loop reads CASSIWAGRRTGELFF. For the CDR3, the DNA is TGTGCCAGTAGTATTTGGGCAGGGCGAAGGACCGGGGAGCTGTTTTTT.

This chain connects TRBV11-2 to TRBJ1-1, with D tentatively TRBD1 (6 bases). Germline V gene data show CDR1 as SGHAT and CDR2 as FQNNGV. The CDR3 has 14 amino acids. V lost 4 bases and J lost 3, with 12 bases in between. CDR3 sequence reads: CASSWDNQDTEAFF. In nucleotides, the CDR3 is TGTGCCAGCAGCTGGGACAACCAGGACACTGAAGCTTTCTTT.

The chain carries TRBV2 and TRBJ1-2; perhaps TRBD1 as D (5 bases). Germline CDR1 is SNHLY and CDR2 is FYNNEI. V was cut by 6 bases and J by 9 bases, with 26 bases left in between. There are 16 residues in the CDR3. CDR3 nucleotide sequence: TGTGCCAGCAGACCGGACCCAGGGACTCCCTCTATCAGCTACACCTTC. Translation: CASRPDPGTPSISYTF.

The chain employs TRBV10-3 and TRBJ1-3, with D possibly being TRBD1 (5 bases). The germline gives CDR1 ENHRY, CDR2 SYGVKD. The CDR3 has 17 residues. V lost 3 bases, J lost 0 bases, and 15 bases lay in between. CDR3 sequence (DNA): TGTGCCATCAGTGACCACTTGGAGACAGCCTCTGGAAACACCATATATTTT. Amino acid sequence: CAISDHLETASGNTIYF.

The V gene is TRBV9, the J gene TRBJ2-1; D gene unclear. The germline gives CDR1 SGDLS, CDR2 YYNGEE. The V end lost 0 bases, the J end lost 0 bases, and 7 bases lay between the germline ends. The CDR3 contains 15 residues. CDR3 sequence (DNA): TGTGCCAGCAGCGTAGTGTCTAGCTCCTACAATGAGCAGTTCTTC. It is translated as CASSVVSSSYNEQFF.

Notes on this clone: Other DNA sequences within the sample encode an identical CDR3. The chain links TRBV6-5 to TRBJ1-1; D is uncertain. Trimming took 6 bases from V and 1 from J, leaving 6 bases between them. The CDR3 is made up of 12 amino acids. Per the germline V gene, CDR1 is MNHEY and CDR2 is SVGAGI. The CDR3 nucleotides are TGTGCCAGCAGCGCCAGGAACACTGAAGCTTTCTTT. Its translation: CASSARNTEAFF.

V gene TRBV25-1 combines with J gene TRBJ1-2, with D hard to call. The germline V gene encodes CDR1 MGHDK and CDR2 SYGVNS. The CDR3 sequence is 13 residues long. Trimming removed 5 bases from V and 7 bases from J, with 14 bases in between. CDR3 bases: TGTGCCAGCAGTAATCTTCTTGGAGGTGGCTACACCTTC. Its translation: CASSNLLGGGYTF.

The rearrangement links TRBV7-9 to TRBJ1-1; 8 bases are a match to TRBD1. Germline V gene sequence: CDR1 SEHNR, CDR2 FQNEAQ (reference sequence). The CDR3 is made up of 15 amino acids. V gave up 5 bases and J gave up 1 base; unmatched junction bases: 6. Here the CDR3 DNA reads TGTGCCAGCAGCCGACAAGGACAGGGGAACACTGAAGCTTTCTTT. This translates into CASSRQGQGNTEAFF.

The gene calls are TRBV2 and TRBJ2-7; possible D gene TRBD1, 6 bases. Trimming cost V 1 base and J 7 bases, with 17 bases left between them. CDR3 length equals 15 residues. The V gene's germline CDR1 is SNHLY and CDR2 FYNNEI. This CDR3 is CASSEEWAGAKEQYF. For the CDR3, the DNA is TGTGCCAGCAGTGAAGAATGGGCAGGGGCAAAGGAGCAGTACTTC.

The CDR3 DNA reads TGTGCCAGCAGTGAGGTTTACACTGAAGCTTTCTTT. Translating gives CASSEVYTEAFF. The gene calls are TRBV6-5 and TRBJ1-1; D gene uncertain. Deletions cut 5 bases from V and 3 bases from J, with 7 bases between. The length of the CDR3 is 12 residues. CDR1 and CDR2 (germline): MNHEY, SVGAGI.

V usage is TRBV7-2 and J usage is TRBJ1-1, with D unresolved. V was shortened by 5 bases and J by 3 bases, with 13 bases between the two germline ends. CDR1 is SGHTA and CDR2 is FQGNSA in the germline V gene. The CDR3 contains 14 residues. CDR3 sequence (DNA): TGTGCCAGCAGCCGACGGGGAGGTGACACTGAAGCTTTCTTT. Protein sequence: CASSRRGGDTEAFF.

Points on this clone: Relative to the germline gene, one junction end is altered; a read error may explain this. This chain joins TRBV7-7 and TRBJ2-2, with TRBD2 identical over 8 bases. The CDR3 is 14 amino acids. Per germline, CDR1 SSHAT and CDR2 FNYEAQ (reference sequence). The CDR3 sequence: CASRGGGPTGELFF. CDR3 nucleotides: TGTGCTAGCAGGGGCGGGGGGCCCACCGGGGAGCTGTTTTTT.

The rearrangement joins TRBV27 to TRBJ2-5, with D possibly matching TRBD2 (6 bases). Germline assignment: CDR1 MNHEY and CDR2 SMNVEV (reference sequence). Trimming took off 0 bases at V and 5 bases at J, with 10 bases between the two ends. The CDR3 totals 14 residues. The CDR3 sequence: CASSLSAGMETQYF. DNA for the CDR3: TGTGCCAGCAGTTTATCGGCGGGGATGGAGACCCAGTACTTC.